A selection of T cell receptor beta chains follows, all from one sample in a study of T cells after yellow fever vaccination. MiXCR, run by TCRdb on the 5' RACE reads, gives a single entry per CDR3 protein. The table lists about 310,000 distinct CDR3 sequences, roughly 4% of them singletons. The specimen comprised PBMCs, sampled on the day of the yellow fever booster vaccination. The source is a man aged 18 to 29 who received the YFV17D yellow fever vaccine. Each CDR3 is given with its conserved first and last residue. A D gene is named only where the DNA matches it firmly. Expanded clones are given a class, and other clones once, few, many or no size at all.

TRBJ2-3,TRBD1,TRBV3-1,few,CASSIQDRGGDTQYF,TGTGCCAGCAGCATCCAGGACAGGGGGGGAGATACGCAGTATTTT
TRBJ1-6,TRBD1,TRBV7-9,many,CASRRTTGISPLHF,TGTGCCAGCAGGCGTACGACAGGGATATCACCCCTCCACTTT
TRBJ2-1,.,TRBV6-4,few,CASSSQWGNEQFF,TGTGCCAGCAGTTCACAGTGGGGGAATGAGCAGTTCTTC
TRBJ1-2,.,TRBV7-2,many,CASRPPGGYYGYTF,TGTGCCAGCAGACCCCCCGGGGGTTACTATGGCTACACCTTC
TRBJ2-1,.,TRBV7-6,many,CASSLERSGYNEQFF,TGTGCCAGCAGCTTAGAGCGGTCAGGGTACAATGAGCAGTTCTTC
TRBJ2-5,TRBD2,TRBV7-8,many,CASSSIGAGDFQETQYF,TGTGCCAGCAGCTCGATTGGGGCGGGGGACTTCCAAGAGACCCAGTACTTC
TRBJ2-3,.,TRBV7-3,many,CASSSLPNTDTQYF,TGTGCCAGCAGCTCCCTCCCCAACACAGATACGCAGTATTTT
TRBJ1-3,.,TRBV29-1,many,CSVGGGENTIYF,TGCAGCGTTGGGGGCGGAGAAAACACCATATATTTT
TRBJ1-2,TRBD1,TRBV7-2,many,CASSFGTGGYGYTF,TGTGCCAGCAGCTTCGGGACAGGGGGCTATGGCTACACCTTC
TRBJ1-1,.,TRBV6-2/TRBV6-3,.,CASSYWLNTEAFF,TGTGCCAGCAGTTACTGGTTGAACACTGAAGCTTTCTTT
TRBJ2-5,TRBD2,TRBV10-3,few,CAISETVAGGRKETQYF,TGTGCCATCAGTGAGACTGTAGCGGGGGGAAGAAAAGAGACCCAGTACTTC
TRBJ1-4,.,TRBV15,.,CATSRGNGRLREKLFF,TGTGCCACCAGCAGAGGAAACGGGAGGTTAAGGGAAAAACTGTTTTTT
TRBJ2-3,.,TRBV20-1,many,CSARDQGTDTQYF,TGCAGTGCTAGAGACCAGGGCACAGATACGCAGTATTTT
TRBJ2-5,.,TRBV2,many,CASERGAQETQYF,TGTGCCAGCGAGAGGGGGGCCCAGGAGACCCAGTACTTC
TRBJ1-6,.,TRBV28,.,CASKDSRTNSPLHF,TGTGCCAGCAAGGACAGCAGAACCAATTCACCCCTCCACTTT
TRBJ1-2,.,TRBV7-2,many,CASSLGQGRGIYGYTF,TGTGCCAGCAGCTTAGGGCAGGGCAGGGGAATCTATGGCTACACCTTC
TRBJ2-1,.,TRBV4-2,.,CASSQEWTDNEQFF,TGTGCCAGCAGCCAAGAATGGACAGACAATGAGCAGTTCTTC
TRBJ1-1,TRBD1,TRBV19,few,CASRRTGERTEAFF,TGTGCCAGTAGACGGACAGGGGAAAGGACTGAAGCTTTCTTT
TRBJ1-6,TRBD1,TRBV20-1,.,CSADADTGQDQPLHF,TGCAGTGCCGACGCCGACACGGGACAGGATCAACCCCTCCACTTT
TRBJ2-2,.,TRBV29-1,many,CSGTLEAGELFF,TGCAGCGGCACCCTGGAGGCCGGGGAGCTGTTTTTT
TRBJ2-1,.,TRBV5-1,many,CASSLTWVVGLGEQFF,TGCGCCAGCAGCTTGACCTGGGTCGTCGGGTTGGGTGAGCAGTTCTTC
TRBJ2-1,TRBD2,TRBV6-5,few,CASSPLSGKAGNEQFF,TGTGCCAGCAGTCCCCTTAGCGGGAAGGCGGGCAATGAGCAGTTCTTC
TRBJ1-2,.,TRBV5-1,.,CASSLDPAAPYYGYTF,TGCGCCAGCAGCTTGGACCCGGCTGCCCCCTACTATGGCTACACCTTC
TRBJ1-5,.,TRBV6-5,many,CASSDGGNQPQHF,TGTGCCAGCAGTGACGGGGGAAATCAGCCCCAGCATTTT
TRBJ2-5,TRBD2,TRBV5-1,many,CASSFGTSGGSETQYF,TGCGCCAGCAGCTTTGGGACTAGCGGGGGATCAGAGACCCAGTACTTC
TRBJ1-1,.,TRBV5-4,many,CASSLKGVGDTEAFF,TGTGCCAGCAGCTTGAAGGGGGTAGGTGACACTGAAGCTTTCTTT
TRBJ2-7,.,TRBV7-6,many,CASSLGWGQAASFDEQYF,TGTGCCAGCAGCTTAGGGTGGGGGCAGGCGGCCTCCTTTGACGAGCAGTACTTC
TRBJ2-5,.,TRBV4-1,many,CASSQEAQETQYF,TGCGCCAGCAGCCAAGAGGCACAAGAGACCCAGTACTTC
TRBJ2-1,.,TRBV5-1,few,CASSLPGREQFF,TGCGCCAGCAGCCTGCCGGGGCGTGAGCAGTTCTTC
TRBJ2-6,TRBD1,TRBV10-3,.,CAISPGQGSGANVLTF,TGTGCCATCAGCCCGGGACAGGGATCTGGGGCCAACGTCCTGACTTTC
TRBJ1-3,.,TRBV29-1,few,CSVTTGAWGNTIYF,TGCAGCGTGACGACGGGAGCATGGGGAAACACCATATATTTT
TRBJ2-5,TRBD2,TRBV7-3,.,CASSPPRTSGAQETQYF,TGTGCCAGCAGCCCACCGAGGACTAGCGGGGCGCAAGAGACCCAGTACTTC
TRBJ1-5,.,TRBV6-2/TRBV6-3,few,CASTHRSNQPQHF,TGTGCCAGCACCCACAGGAGCAATCAGCCCCAGCATTTT
TRBJ2-1,.,TRBV20-1,few,CSAYSGSYNEQFF,TGCAGTGCCTACAGCGGCTCCTACAATGAGCAGTTCTTC
TRBJ2-2,TRBD2,TRBV20-1,.,CSARAERGGGGELFF,TGCAGTGCTAGAGCCGAGCGGGGGGGCGGCGGGGAGCTGTTTTTT
TRBJ1-4,.,TRBV12-2,few,CASRSLHPYEKLFF,TGTGCAAGTCGCTCCCTCCATCCGTATGAAAAACTGTTTTTT
TRBJ2-3,TRBD2,TRBV2,.,CASTLAGSDTDTQYF,TGTGCCAGCACCTTAGCGGGTTCCGACACAGATACGCAGTATTTT
TRBJ2-5,TRBD1,TRBV3-1,.,CASSQDIPWTGRETQYF,TGTGCCAGCAGCCAAGATATCCCCTGGACAGGGAGGGAGACCCAGTACTTC
TRBJ2-3,TRBD2,TRBV11-2,many,CASSLMVAGGSDTQYF,TGTGCCAGCAGCTTAATGGTAGCGGGGGGTTCAGATACGCAGTATTTT
TRBJ2-2,TRBD2,TRBV30,many,CAWIGLAGLTGELFF,TGTGCCTGGATCGGACTAGCGGGGCTCACCGGGGAGCTGTTTTTT
TRBJ2-1,TRBD2,TRBV28,many,CASQDRGEGNEQFF,TGTGCCAGCCAGGATAGAGGGGAGGGCAATGAGCAGTTCTTC
TRBJ2-1,.,TRBV20-1,many,CSARTYFNEQFF,TGCAGTGCTAGAACATATTTCAATGAGCAGTTCTTC
TRBJ2-5,.,TRBV9,few,CASSVYGQETQYF,TGTGCCAGCAGCGTCTACGGACAAGAGACCCAGTACTTC
TRBJ2-7,.,TRBV5-1,.,CASSSARVNYEQYF,TGCGCCAGCAGCTCGGCTAGGGTCAACTACGAGCAGTACTTC
TRBJ2-4,.,TRBV10-3,few,CAISESGRAHHNKNIQYF,TGTGCCATCAGTGAGTCGGGTAGGGCCCATCACAACAAAAACATTCAGTACTTC
TRBJ2-3,TRBD1,TRBV5-1,few,CASSQGTDKITDTQYF,TGCGCCAGCAGCCAAGGGACAGATAAGATTACAGATACGCAGTATTTT
TRBJ1-6,.,TRBV9,.,CASSTGRRNSPLHF,TGTGCCAGCAGCACCGGACGGAGGAATTCACCCCTCCACTTT
TRBJ1-5,.,TRBV15,few,CATSRAGGNQPQHF,TGTGCCACCAGCAGAGCAGGGGGCAATCAGCCCCAGCATTTT
TRBJ2-1,TRBD2,TRBV10-3,many,CAIRGGSGKNEQFF,TGTGCCATCAGGGGCGGCAGCGGGAAAAATGAGCAGTTCTTC
TRBJ2-5,.,TRBV20-1,few,CSARSRQETQYF,TGCAGTGCTAGAAGTAGACAAGAGACCCAGTACTTC
TRBJ1-3,.,TRBV7-9,many,CASSFPDNTIYF,TGTGCCAGCAGCTTCCCAGATAACACCATATATTTT